Listed here are 17 T cell receptor beta chains from one sample, sequenced in a study of T cell repertoires in cytomegalovirus infection. What these receptors recognize is not known. TCRdb passed the reads through MiXCR, listing each CDR3 protein once. The sample includes roughly 180,000 distinct CDR3 sequences, less than 25% of them seen just once. The source was CD8+ T cells from cultured PBMCs, collected from culture after CMV antigen stimulation. The receptor source for this set is a human donor in good health (CMV status not recorded). Some clones in this sample may be carry-over from other donors' samples.

V usage is TRBV12-3 or TRBV12-4 and J usage is TRBJ2-7; 9 bases fit TRBD1. CDR3 length: 14 residues. The J segment lost 4 bases and the V segment lost 5 bases, leaving 6 bases of the junction unmatched. The CDR3 sequence: CASSTDRGKYEQYF. The CDR3 nucleotides are TGTGCCAGCAGTACGGACAGGGGAAAATACGAGCAGTACTTC.

V gene TRBV6-2 or TRBV6-3 combines with J gene TRBJ2-7; tentatively, D is TRBD1 (5 bases). V was pared by 2 bases and J by 2 bases, with 13 bases between. Per the germline V gene, CDR1 is MNHEY and CDR2 is SVGEGT. There are 15 residues in the CDR3. The CDR3, as DNA: TGTGCCAGCAGTTACGTTGCCCAAGGGGCCTACGAGCAGTACTTC. It specifies CASSYVAQGAYEQYF.

The rearrangement links TRBV7-6 to TRBJ2-7, with D uncertain. There are 14 residues in the CDR3. The V gene's germline CDR1 is SGHVS and CDR2 FNYEAQ. V lost 2 bases and J 1 base, leaving 9 bases between the germline ends. The CDR3 nucleotides are TGTGCCAGCAGCTTAAAAGGGTTATCCTACGAGCAGTACTTC. Translating gives CASSLKGLSYEQYF.

V is TRBV7-3 and J is TRBJ2-1; 12 bases match TRBD2. The CDR3 extends over 15 amino acids. The V and J ends lost 3 bases and 8 bases, in that order; junction bases with no gene match: 5. Germline V gene lookup returns CDR1 SGHTA and CDR2 FQGTGA. The CDR3 coding sequence is TGTGCCAGCAGCTTGGGGACTAGCGGGTACGATGAGCAGTTCTTC. Its translation is CASSLGTSGYDEQFF.

The V and J genes are TRBV12-3 or TRBV12-4 and TRBJ2-1; D gene ambiguous. The CDR3 runs 15 residues. V dropped 6 bases and J dropped 3 bases, with 15 bases sitting between them. Written as DNA, the CDR3 is TGTGCCAGCAGCCCTGACACAGATCTCTACAATGAGCAGTTCTTC. Translated: CASSPDTDLYNEQFF.

This clonotype has a handful of counts. V usage is TRBV6-7 and J usage is TRBJ2-2, with D possibly matching TRBD1 (5 bases). TRBV6-7 is an ORF, and what it does is uncertain. Deletions cut 2 bases from V and 7 bases from J, with 8 bases between. This CDR3 has 13 residues. The CDR3, as DNA: TGTGCCAGCAGTTACAGGGGAATCGGGGAGCTGTTTTTT. Translating it yields CASSYRGIGELFF.

The chain joins TRBV12-3 or TRBV12-4 to TRBJ2-2, with TRBD2 identical over 8 bases. After removal of 7 bases from V and 7 bases from J, the junction contained 8 bases not matched to a gene. The CDR3 is made up of 14 amino acids. The CDR3 nucleotides are TGTGCCAGCACCCCGGGGGGGGCCGGCGGGGAGCTGTTTTTT. The encoded protein is CASTPGGAGGELFF.

The genes are TRBV12-3 or TRBV12-4 and TRBJ2-7, with 8 bases aligning to TRBD1. With 5 bases clipped from V and 4 bases from J, the junction kept 4 bases outside the gene matches. The CDR3 extends over 13 amino acids. The CDR3 DNA reads TGTGCCAGCAGTGATAGACAGGGGTACGAGCAGTACTTC. Protein product: CASSDRQGYEQYF.

This clonotype turned up a few times. V gene TRBV12-3 or TRBV12-4 combines with J gene TRBJ1-5, with D uncertain. Trimming left V 6 bases short and J 2 bases short, with 8 bases between. This CDR3 has 13 residues. The CDR3 loop is CASRNEGNQPQHF. DNA for the CDR3: TGTGCCAGCAGAAATGAGGGCAATCAGCCCCAGCATTTT.

The gene calls are TRBV5-1 and TRBJ2-3; 11 nucleotides match TRBD2. Germline V CDR1 and CDR2: SGHRS, YFSETQ. There are 16 residues in the CDR3. V was clipped by 3 bases and J by 5 bases; unmatched bases: 8. CDR3 in amino acids: CASSWRLAGGEDTQYF. In nucleotides, the CDR3 is TGCGCCAGCAGCTGGCGGCTAGCGGGGGGAGAAGATACGCAGTATTTT.

This clonotype was counted between two and nine times. The chain couples TRBV7-2 to TRBJ1-2; 8 bases align to TRBD1. This CDR3 region has 17 residues. The germline CDR1 and CDR2 sequences are SGHTA and FQGNSA. Trimming cost V 2 bases and J 6 bases; bases outside gene matches: 14. CDR3 nucleotide sequence: TGTGCCAGCAGCTTATCCTACCCAGGGGGCGCGGTGGATGGCTACACCTTC. This codes for CASSLSYPGGAVDGYTF.

The chain uses TRBV6-6 and TRBJ2-7, with TRBD1 matching 12 bases. Germline V gene data show CDR1 as MNHNY and CDR2 as SVGAGI (reference sequence). This CDR3 has 14 residues. V dropped 6 bases and J dropped 6; count of bases not matched to a gene: 6. The CDR3 loop reads CASRGTGGKAEQYF. The CDR3 region has the DNA TGTGCCAGCAGGGGGACAGGGGGCAAAGCCGAGCAGTACTTC.

The sample holds many counts of this clonotype. The genes are TRBV7-9 and TRBJ2-1; D is possibly TRBD2 (6 bases). The CDR3 has 17 residues. The V end was cut by 5 bases, the J end by 2 bases, with 19 bases between. Germline CDR1 is SEHNR and CDR2 is FQNEAQ (reference sequence). The CDR3 nucleotides are TGTGCCAGCAGCCCCTGGAGGGCGGGGCCAGCCTACAATGAGCAGTTCTTC. This translates into CASSPWRAGPAYNEQFF.

A few counts support this clonotype. The V and J genes are TRBV6-6 and TRBJ2-3, with TRBD2 matching over 7 bases. There are 14 residues in the CDR3. With 7 bases clipped from V and 6 bases from J, the junction kept 10 bases outside the gene matches. Germline-derived CDR1 and CDR2 are MNHNY and SVGAGI (reference sequence). Here the CDR3 DNA reads TGTGCCAGCACCGAGCGGGGTGGTATGGATACGCAGTATTTT. Its protein is CASTERGGMDTQYF.

This clonotype was seen only a few times. The chain links TRBV6-6 to TRBJ1-1, with D perhaps matching TRBD1 (5 bases). CDR3 length: 16 amino acids. Trimming left V 0 bases short and J 1 base short, with 12 bases between. The V gene's germline CDR1 is MNHNY and CDR2 SVGAGI (reference sequence). CDR3 loop: CASSYSQGSGNTEAFF. The DNA of the CDR3 is TGTGCCAGCAGTTACTCGCAGGGCAGCGGGAACACTGAAGCTTTCTTT.

This chain connects TRBV7-3 to TRBJ1-1, with 8 positions matching TRBD1. There are 14 residues in the CDR3. V gave up 1 base and J gave up 12 bases; unmatched junction bases: 10. The germline gives CDR1 SGHTA, CDR2 FQGTGA. The CDR3 reads CASSLKADRVETFF. For the CDR3, the DNA is TGTGCCAGCAGCTTAAAGGCGGACAGGGTCGAAACTTTCTTT.

This clonotype has at least ten counts. The chain combines TRBV7-6 with TRBJ2-7; no clear D gene. CDR3 length equals 14 residues. Trimming left V 2 bases short and J 0 bases short, with 8 bases between. Germline V gene sequence: CDR1 SGHVS, CDR2 FNYEAQ. CDR3 bases: TGTGCCAGCAGCTTATCGGGTAACTCCTACGAGCAGTACTTC. Translated: CASSLSGNSYEQYF.